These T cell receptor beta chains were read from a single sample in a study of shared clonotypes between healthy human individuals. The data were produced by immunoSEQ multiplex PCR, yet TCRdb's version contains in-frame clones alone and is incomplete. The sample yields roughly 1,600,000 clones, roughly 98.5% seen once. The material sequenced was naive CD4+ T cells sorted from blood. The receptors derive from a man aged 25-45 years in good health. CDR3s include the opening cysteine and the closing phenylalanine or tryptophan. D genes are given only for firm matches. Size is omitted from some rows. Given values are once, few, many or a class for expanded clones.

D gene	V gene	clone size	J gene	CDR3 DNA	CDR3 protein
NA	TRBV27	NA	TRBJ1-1	TGTGCCAGCAGGAAAAACGAGCGGGGGGCTGACACTGAAGCTTTCTTT	CASRKNERGADTEAFF
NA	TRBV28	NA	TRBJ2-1	TGTGCCAGCAGTTCTCCCCCAGGGAGAGGTTTGAATGAGCAGTTCTTC	CASSSPPGRGLNEQFF
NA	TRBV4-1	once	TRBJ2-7	TGCGCCAGCAGCCAAGGCAGGGGCGAGCAGTACTTC	CASSQGRGEQYF
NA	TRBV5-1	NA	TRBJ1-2	TGCGCCAGCAGCTTGGCCGCAAGCCGCCAGACCTTC	CASSLAASRQTF
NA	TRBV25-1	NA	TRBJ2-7	TGTGCCAGCAGTGAGCAGTACGAGCAGTACTTC	CASSEQYEQYF
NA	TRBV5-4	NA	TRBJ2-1	TGTGCCAGCAGCAGACCGACGGGCGATGAGCAGTTCTTC	CASSRPTGDEQFF
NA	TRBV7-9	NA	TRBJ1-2	TGTGCCAGCAGCTTAGCCGTCGCTAACTATGGCTACACCTTC	CASSLAVANYGYTF
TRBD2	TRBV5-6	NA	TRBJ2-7	TGTGCCAGCAGCTCCTTATGGACTAGCGGATCCTACGAGCAGTACTTC	CASSSLWTSGSYEQYF
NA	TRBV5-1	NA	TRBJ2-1	TGCGCCAGCAGCTTTGGGTATCTAGAGCAGGGTGAGCAGTTCTTC	CASSFGYLEQGEQFF
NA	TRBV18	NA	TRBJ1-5	TGTGCCAGCTCACGGGGGCAGGACCAACCCCAGCATTTT	CASSRGQDQPQHF
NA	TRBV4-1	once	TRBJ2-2	TGCGCCAGCAGCCAAGAAGGTACGGGGCGGAGGACCGGGGAGCTGTTTTTT	CASSQEGTGRRTGELFF
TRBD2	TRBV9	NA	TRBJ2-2	TGTGCCAGCAGCGTAGGGTTAGCGGGAGGCGCCGGGGAGCTGTTTTTT	CASSVGLAGGAGELFF
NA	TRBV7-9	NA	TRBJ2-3	TGTGCCAGCAGCTTAGCGCTCCTGTCAGGTGGGGATACGCAGTATTTT	CASSLALLSGGDTQYF
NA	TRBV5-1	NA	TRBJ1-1	TGCGCCAGCAGCTTGAATCAGTTGAACACTGAAGCTTTCTTT	CASSLNQLNTEAFF
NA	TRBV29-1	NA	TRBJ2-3	TGCAGCGTTGAGACCCGGCTTGTCACAGATACGCAGTATTTT	CSVETRLVTDTQYF
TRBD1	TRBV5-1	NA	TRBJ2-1	TGCGCCAGCAGCTGCGGACAGGGGGCTGAAAATGAGCAGTTCTTC	CASSCGQGAENEQFF
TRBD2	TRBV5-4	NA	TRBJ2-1	TGTGCCAGCAGCTTCCCGGGAGGGGCGGCCTACAATGAGCAGTTCTTC	CASSFPGGAAYNEQFF
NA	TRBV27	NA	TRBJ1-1	TGTGCCAGCGTTCAAGGGGGAAGCACTGAAGCTTTCTTT	CASVQGGSTEAFF
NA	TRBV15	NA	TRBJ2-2	TGTGCCACCAGCAGAGATCGAAGCACCGGGGAGCTGTTTTTT	CATSRDRSTGELFF
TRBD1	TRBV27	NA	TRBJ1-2	TGTGCCAGCAGTTTGGCCGGGACAGGGGGCGGCTACACCTTC	CASSLAGTGGGYTF
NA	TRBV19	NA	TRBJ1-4	TGTGCCAGTAGTATGGACCCCGTGGGAGGGACTAATGAAAAACTGTTTTTT	CASSMDPVGGTNEKLFF
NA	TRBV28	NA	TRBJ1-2	TGTGCCAGCAGTAGGGGGGACTATGGCTACACCTTC	CASSRGDYGYTF
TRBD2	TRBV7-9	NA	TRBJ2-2	TGTGCCAGCAGCGCCCTAGCGGCAGTCCCCGGGGAGCTGTTTTTT	CASSALAAVPGELFF
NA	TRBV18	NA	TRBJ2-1	TGTGCCAGCTCAAAAGGGGTGAATGAGCAGTTCTTC	CASSKGVNEQFF
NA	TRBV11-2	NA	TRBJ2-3	TGTGCCAGCAGCCAAACGCATGGAACAGATACGCAGTATTTT	CASSQTHGTDTQYF
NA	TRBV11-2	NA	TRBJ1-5	TGTGCCAGCAGCTTAGTAGGAAATCAGCCCCAGCATTTT	CASSLVGNQPQHF
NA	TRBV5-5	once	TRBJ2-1	TGTGCCAGCAGCTTAGTCCAAAGCAATGAGCAGTTCTTC	CASSLVQSNEQFF
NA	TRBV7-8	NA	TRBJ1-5	TGTGCCAGCAGCATTGGGAGCAATCAGCCCCAGCATTTT	CASSIGSNQPQHF